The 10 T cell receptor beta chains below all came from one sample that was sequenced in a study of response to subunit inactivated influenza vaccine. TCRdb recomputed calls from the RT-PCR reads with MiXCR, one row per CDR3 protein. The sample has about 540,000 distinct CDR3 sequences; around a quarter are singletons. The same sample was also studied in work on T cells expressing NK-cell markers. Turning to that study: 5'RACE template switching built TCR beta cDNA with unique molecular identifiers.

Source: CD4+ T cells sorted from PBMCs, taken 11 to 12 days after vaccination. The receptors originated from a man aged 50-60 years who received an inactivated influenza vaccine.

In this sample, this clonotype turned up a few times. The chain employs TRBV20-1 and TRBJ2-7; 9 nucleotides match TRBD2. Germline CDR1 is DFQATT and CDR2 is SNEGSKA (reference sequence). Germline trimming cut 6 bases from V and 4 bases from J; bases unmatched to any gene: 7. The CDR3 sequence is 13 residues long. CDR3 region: CSARSLAGYEQYF. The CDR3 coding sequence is TGCAGTGCCCGGTCCCTAGCGGGGTACGAGCAGTACTTC.

The CDR3 coding sequence is TGTGCCAGCAGCCGAGGGACAGGGAACACCGGGGAGCTGTTTTTT. Translated, it gives CASSRGTGNTGELFF. This chain uses TRBV6-2 or TRBV6-3 with TRBJ2-2, with TRBD1 matching 8 bases. With V trimmed by 6 bases and J by 1 base, 4 bases remained unmatched. The germline CDR1 and CDR2 sequences are MNHEY and SVGEGT. The CDR3 is 15 residues long.

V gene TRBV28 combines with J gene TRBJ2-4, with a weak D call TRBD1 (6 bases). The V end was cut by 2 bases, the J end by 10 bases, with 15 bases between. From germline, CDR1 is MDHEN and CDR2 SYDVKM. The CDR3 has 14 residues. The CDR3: CASSLVAGVRIQYF. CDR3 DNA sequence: TGTGCCAGCAGTTTAGTGGCAGGGGTACGAATTCAGTACTTC.

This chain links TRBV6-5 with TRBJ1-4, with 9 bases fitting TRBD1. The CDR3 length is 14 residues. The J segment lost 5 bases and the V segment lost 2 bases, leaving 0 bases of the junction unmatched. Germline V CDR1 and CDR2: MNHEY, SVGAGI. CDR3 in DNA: TGTGCCAGCAGTTACGACAGGGGGAATGAAAAACTGTTTTTT. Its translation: CASSYDRGNEKLFF.

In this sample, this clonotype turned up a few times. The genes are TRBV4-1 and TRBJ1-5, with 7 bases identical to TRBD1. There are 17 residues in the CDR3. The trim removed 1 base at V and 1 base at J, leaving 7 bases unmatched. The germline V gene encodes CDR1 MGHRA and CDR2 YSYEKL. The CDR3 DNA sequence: TGCGCCAGCAGCCAAGGGGCAGGGGGGAAGAGCAATCAGCCCCAGCATTTT. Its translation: CASSQGAGGKSNQPQHF.

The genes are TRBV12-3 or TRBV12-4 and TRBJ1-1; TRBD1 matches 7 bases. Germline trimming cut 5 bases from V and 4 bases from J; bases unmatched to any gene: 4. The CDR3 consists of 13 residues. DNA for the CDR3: TGTGCCAGCAGTACAGGGGCCCCCACTGAAGCTTTCTTT. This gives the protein CASSTGAPTEAFF.

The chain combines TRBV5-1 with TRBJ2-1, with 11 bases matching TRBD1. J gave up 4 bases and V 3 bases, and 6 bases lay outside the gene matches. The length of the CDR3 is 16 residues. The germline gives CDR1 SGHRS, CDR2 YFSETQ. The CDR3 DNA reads TGCGCCAGCAGCTCAGGACAGGGGGCGGCGTACAATGAGCAGTTCTTC. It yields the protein CASSSGQGAAYNEQFF.

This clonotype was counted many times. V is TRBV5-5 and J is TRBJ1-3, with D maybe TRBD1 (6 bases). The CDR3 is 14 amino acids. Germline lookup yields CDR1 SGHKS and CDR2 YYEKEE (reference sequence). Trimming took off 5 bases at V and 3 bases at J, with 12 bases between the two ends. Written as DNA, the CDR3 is TGTGCCAGCAGTTTAGACAGGAGTGGAAACACCATATATTTT. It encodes CASSLDRSGNTIYF.

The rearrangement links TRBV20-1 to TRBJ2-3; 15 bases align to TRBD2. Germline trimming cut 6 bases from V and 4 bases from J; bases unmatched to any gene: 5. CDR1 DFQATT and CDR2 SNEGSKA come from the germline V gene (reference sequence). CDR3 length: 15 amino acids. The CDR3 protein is CSARTSGRAADTQYF. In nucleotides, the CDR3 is TGCAGTGCCCGGACTAGCGGGAGGGCCGCAGATACGCAGTATTTT.

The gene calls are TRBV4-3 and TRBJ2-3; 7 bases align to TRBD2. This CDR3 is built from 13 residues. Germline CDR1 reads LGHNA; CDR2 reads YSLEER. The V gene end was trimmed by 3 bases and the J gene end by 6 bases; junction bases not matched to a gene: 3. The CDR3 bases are TGCGCCAGCAGCCAGGGGGGAGGGGATACGCAGTATTTT. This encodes CASSQGGGDTQYF.